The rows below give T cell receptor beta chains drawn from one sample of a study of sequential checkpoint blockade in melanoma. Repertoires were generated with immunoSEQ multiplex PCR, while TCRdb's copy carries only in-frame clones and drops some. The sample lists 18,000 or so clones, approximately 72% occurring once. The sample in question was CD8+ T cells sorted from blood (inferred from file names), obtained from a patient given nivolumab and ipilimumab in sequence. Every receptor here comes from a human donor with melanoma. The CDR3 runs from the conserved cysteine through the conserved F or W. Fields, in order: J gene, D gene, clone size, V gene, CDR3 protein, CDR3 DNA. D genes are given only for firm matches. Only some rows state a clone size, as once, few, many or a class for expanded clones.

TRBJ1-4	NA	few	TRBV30	CAWIQDATNEKLFF	TGTGCCTGGATACAGGATGCAACTAATGAAAAACTGTTTTTT
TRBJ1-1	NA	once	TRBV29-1	CSVWRGAEAFF	TGCAGCGTGTGGCGGGGGGCGGAAGCTTTCTTT
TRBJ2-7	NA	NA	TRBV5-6	CASSAVSYEQYF	TGTGCCAGCAGCGCGGTCTCCTACGAGCAGTACTTC
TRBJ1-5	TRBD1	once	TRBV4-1	CASSQGQGMSNQPQHF	TGCGCCAGCAGCCAAGGACAGGGGATGAGCAATCAGCCCCAGCATTTT
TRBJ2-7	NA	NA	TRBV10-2	CASSESSRTYEQYF	TGCGCCAGCAGTGAGTCGTCTAGAACCTACGAGCAGTACTTC
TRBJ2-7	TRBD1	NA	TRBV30	CACRDREFYEQYF	TGTGCCTGCCGGGACAGGGAGTTCTACGAGCAGTACTTC
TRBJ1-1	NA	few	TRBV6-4	CASTGGRGEAFF	TGTGCCAGCACGGGGGGGCGTGGTGAAGCTTTCTTT
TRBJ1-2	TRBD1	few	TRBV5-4	CASNMGTDYGYTF	TGTGCCAGCAACATGGGGACAGATTATGGCTACACCTTC
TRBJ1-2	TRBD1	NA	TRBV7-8	CASSLEIGTANYGYTF	TGTGCCAGCAGCTTAGAGATTGGGACAGCTAACTATGGCTACACCTTC
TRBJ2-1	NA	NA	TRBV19	CASSIVETQYNEQFF	TGTGCCAGTAGTATAGTGGAGACCCAATACAATGAGCAGTTCTTC
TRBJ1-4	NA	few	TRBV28	CASRLQEKLFF	TGTGCCAGCAGGCTACAGGAGAAACTGTTTTTT
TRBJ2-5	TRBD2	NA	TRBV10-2	CASSREAAVQETQYF	TGCGCCAGCTCCCGGGAGGCGGCCGTTCAAGAGACCCAGTACTTC
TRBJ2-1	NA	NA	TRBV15	CATSRVHSTGSYNEQFF	TGTGCCACCAGCAGAGTTCATTCAACGGGCTCCTACAATGAGCAGTTCTTC
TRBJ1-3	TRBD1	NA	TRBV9	CASSVRQGVNTIYF	TGTGCCAGCAGCGTACGCCAGGGGGTAAACACCATATATTTT
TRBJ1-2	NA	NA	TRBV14	CASSQEPRGYGYTF	TGTGCCAGCAGCCAAGAACCGCGAGGGTATGGCTACACCTTC
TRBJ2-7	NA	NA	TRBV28	CASKRDFADYEQYF	TGTGCCAGCAAACGAGATTTTGCGGATTACGAGCAGTACTTC
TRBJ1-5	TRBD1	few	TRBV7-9	CASSFLKSGGRGNQPQHF	TGTGCCAGCAGCTTTTTAAAATCAGGGGGAAGGGGCAATCAGCCCCAGCATTTT
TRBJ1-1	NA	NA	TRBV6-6	CASSYSGTQNTEAFF	TGTGCCAGCAGTTACTCTGGGACACAAAACACTGAAGCTTTCTTT
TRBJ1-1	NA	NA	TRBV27	CASSLVRDNTEAFF	TGTGCCAGCAGTTTAGTCAGGGATAACACTGAAGCTTTCTTT
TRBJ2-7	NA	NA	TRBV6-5	CASREGGYYEQYF	TGTGCCAGCAGGGAGGGAGGATACTACGAGCAGTACTTC
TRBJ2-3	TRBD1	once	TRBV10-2	CASLKTGEPTDTQYF	TGCGCCAGCCTTAAGACAGGGGAGCCCACAGATACGCAGTATTTT
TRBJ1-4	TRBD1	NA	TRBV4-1	CASSQDSGQGYEKLFF	TGCGCCAGCAGCCAGGATTCCGGACAGGGGTATGAAAAACTGTTTTTT
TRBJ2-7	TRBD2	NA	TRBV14	CASSQELAALEQYF	TGTGCCAGCAGCCAAGAACTAGCGGCCCTCGAGCAGTACTTC
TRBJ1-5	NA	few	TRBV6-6	CASSYSRGQPQHF	TGTGCCAGCAGTTACTCCCGGGGTCAGCCCCAGCATTTT
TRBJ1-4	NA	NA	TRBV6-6	CASSPRGGRTNEKLFF	TGTGCCAGCAGTCCCCGGGGAGGGAGAACTAATGAAAAACTGTTTTTT
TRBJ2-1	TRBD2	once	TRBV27	CASSLSLAGGPYNEQFF	TGTGCCAGCAGTTTATCACTAGCGGGAGGGCCCTACAATGAGCAGTTCTTC
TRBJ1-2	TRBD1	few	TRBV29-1	CSAIGGQGERNYGYTF	TGCAGCGCAATCGGCGGACAGGGGGAAAGGAACTATGGCTACACCTTC
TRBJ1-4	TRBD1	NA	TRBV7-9	CASRWDRGRDEKEKLFF	TGTGCCAGCAGATGGGACAGGGGGCGCGATGAGAAAGAAAAACTGTTTTTT
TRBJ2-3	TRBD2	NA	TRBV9	CASSVEVAGSTDTQYF	TGTGCCAGCAGCGTAGAAGTAGCGGGCAGCACAGATACGCAGTATTTT
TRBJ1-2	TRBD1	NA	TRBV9	CASSARTGAPYGYTF	TGTGCCAGCAGCGCACGGACAGGGGCCCCCTATGGCTACACCTTC
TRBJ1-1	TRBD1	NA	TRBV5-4	CASSKPQGMNTEAFF	TGTGCCAGCAGCAAGCCACAGGGGATGAACACTGAAGCTTTCTTT
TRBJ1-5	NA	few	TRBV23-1	CASSHVDQPQHF	TGCGCCAGCAGTCATGTAGATCAGCCCCAGCATTTT
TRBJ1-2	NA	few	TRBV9	CASSVERGDGYTF	TGTGCCAGCAGCGTAGAACGGGGGGATGGCTACACCTTC
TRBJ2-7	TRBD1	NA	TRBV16	CASSQLRDRAYEQYF	TGTGCCAGCAGCCAATTGAGGGACAGGGCCTACGAGCAGTACTTC
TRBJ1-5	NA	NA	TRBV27	CASSPKESINQPQHF	TGTGCCAGCAGCCCAAAGGAGAGTATCAATCAGCCCCAGCATTTT
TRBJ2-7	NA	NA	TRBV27	CASSLSAPQGAYEQYF	TGTGCCAGCAGTTTATCGGCCCCCCAGGGCGCCTACGAGCAGTACTTC
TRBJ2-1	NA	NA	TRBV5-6	CASSTSIDFYNEQFF	TGTGCCAGCAGTACGAGTATTGACTTTTACAATGAGCAGTTCTTC
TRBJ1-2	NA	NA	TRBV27	CASSLFGGQGYTF	TGTGCCAGCAGTTTATTCGGGGGGCAAGGCTACACCTTC
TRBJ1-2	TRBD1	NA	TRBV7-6	CASSHDRDYGYTF	TGTGCCAGCAGCCACGACAGGGACTATGGCTACACCTTC
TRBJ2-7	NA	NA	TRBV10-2	CASSSPRTGYYEQYF	TGCGCCAGCAGTTCCCCTCGGACGGGGTACTACGAGCAGTACTTC
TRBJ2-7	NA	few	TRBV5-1	CASSGGQTVEQYF	TGCGCCAGCTCGGGCGGGCAGACGGTCGAGCAGTACTTC
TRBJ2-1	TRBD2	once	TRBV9	CASSPRGGSSYNEQFF	TGTGCCAGCAGCCCTCGCGGGGGGAGCTCCTACAATGAGCAGTTCTTC
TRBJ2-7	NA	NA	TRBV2	CASSEVGGGYYEQYF	TGTGCCAGCAGTGAGGTGGGAGGGGGTTACTACGAGCAGTACTTC
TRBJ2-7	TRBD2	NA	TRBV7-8	CASSLAAGDSYEQYF	TGTGCCAGCAGCTTAGCGGCGGGGGACTCCTACGAGCAGTACTTC
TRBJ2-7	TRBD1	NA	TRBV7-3	CASSVGQGSEQYF	TGTGCCAGCAGCGTAGGACAGGGAAGCGAGCAGTACTTC
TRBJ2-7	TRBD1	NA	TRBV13	CASSLGGTGGYEQYF	TGTGCCAGCAGCTTAGGAGGGACAGGGGGCTACGAGCAGTACTTC
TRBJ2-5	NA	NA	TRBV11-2	CASSLGRVFQETQYF	TGTGCCAGCAGCTTAGGCAGGGTTTTCCAAGAGACCCAGTACTTC